This T cell receptor (beta chain) was sequenced during a study of T cells in Graves' hyperthyroidism and ophthalmopathy. Study-level results: Through a model of 13 V-J features, ophthalmopathy was separated from stable hyperthyroidism.

Per germline, CDR1 SGHRS and CDR2 YFSETQ. The CDR3 length is 14 residues. What was amplified from RNA transcripts were TCR beta CDR3 regions. During a first-round RT-PCR of the TCR CDR3, the HTBI primer set was used. TCRdb re-derived calls from the multiplex PCR reads in MiXCR, one entry per CDR3 protein. The data hold 400,000 to 500,000 distinct CDR3 sequences, with about 15% observed a single time. PBMCs were obtained from approximately 9.2 ml fresh peripheral blood. This clonotype was counted between two and nine times. Its specificity is unknown. With a much larger clone just one base away, this may be a read error.

This chain connects TRBV5-1 to TRBJ2-2; D is possibly TRBD1 or TRBD2 (5 bases each). The sample consisted of blood. This sequence was found in a man aged 18 to 30 with Graves' ophthalmopathy. DNA for the CDR3: TGCGCCAGCAGCTTGTGGGGGAACACCGGGGAGCCGTTTTTT. Amino acids: CASSLWGNTGEPFF. Variable domain in full (rest from reference TRBV5-1 and TRBJ2-2): KAGVTQTPRYLIKTRGQQVTLSCSPISGHRSVSWYQQTPGQGLQFLFEYFSETQRNKGNFPGRFSGRQFSNSRSEMNVSTLELGDSALYLCASSLWGNTGEPFFGEGSRLTVL.